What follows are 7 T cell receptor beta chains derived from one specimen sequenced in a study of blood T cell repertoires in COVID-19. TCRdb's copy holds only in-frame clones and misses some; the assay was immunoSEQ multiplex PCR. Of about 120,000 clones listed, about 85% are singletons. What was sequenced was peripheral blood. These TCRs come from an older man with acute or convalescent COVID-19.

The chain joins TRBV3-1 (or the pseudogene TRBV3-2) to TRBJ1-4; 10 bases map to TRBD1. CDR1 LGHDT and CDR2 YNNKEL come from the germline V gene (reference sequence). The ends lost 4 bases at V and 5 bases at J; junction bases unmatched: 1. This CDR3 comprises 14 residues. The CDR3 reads CASSPGQGNEKLFF. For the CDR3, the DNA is TGTGCCAGCAGCCCGGGACAGGGGAATGAAAAACTGTTTTTT.

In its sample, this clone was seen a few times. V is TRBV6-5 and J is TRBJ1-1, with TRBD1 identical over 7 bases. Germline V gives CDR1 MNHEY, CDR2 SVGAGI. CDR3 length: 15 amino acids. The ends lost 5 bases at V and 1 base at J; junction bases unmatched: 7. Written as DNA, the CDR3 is TGTGCCAGCAGTCCCCGGGACAGTAGGAACACTGAAGCTTTCTTT. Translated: CASSPRDSRNTEAFF.

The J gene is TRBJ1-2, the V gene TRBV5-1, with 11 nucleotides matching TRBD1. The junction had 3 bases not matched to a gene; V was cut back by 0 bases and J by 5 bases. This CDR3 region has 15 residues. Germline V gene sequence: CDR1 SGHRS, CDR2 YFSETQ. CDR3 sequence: CASSLGTGGRYGYTF. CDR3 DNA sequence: TGCGCCAGCAGCTTGGGGACAGGGGGCCGGTATGGCTACACCTTC.

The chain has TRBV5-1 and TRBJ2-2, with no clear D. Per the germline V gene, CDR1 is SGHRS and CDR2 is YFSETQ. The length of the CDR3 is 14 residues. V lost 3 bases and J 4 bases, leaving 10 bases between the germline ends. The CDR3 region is CASSSTAGTGELFF. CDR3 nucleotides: TGCGCCAGCAGCTCCACCGCCGGCACCGGGGAGCTGTTTTTT.

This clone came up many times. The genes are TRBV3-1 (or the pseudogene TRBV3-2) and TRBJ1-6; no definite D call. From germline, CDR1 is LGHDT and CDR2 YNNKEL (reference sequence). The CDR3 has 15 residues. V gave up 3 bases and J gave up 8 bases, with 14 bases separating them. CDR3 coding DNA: TGTGCCAGCAGCCAGCTAAGGCAGACTGATTCACCCCTCCACTTT. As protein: CASSQLRQTDSPLHF.

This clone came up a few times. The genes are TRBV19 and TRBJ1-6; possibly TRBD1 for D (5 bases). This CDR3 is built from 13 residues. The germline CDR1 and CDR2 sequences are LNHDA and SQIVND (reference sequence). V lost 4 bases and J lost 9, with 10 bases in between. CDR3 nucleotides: TGTGCCAGTAGTAGCAATCAGGGTTCACCCCTCCACTTT. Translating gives CASSSNQGSPLHF.

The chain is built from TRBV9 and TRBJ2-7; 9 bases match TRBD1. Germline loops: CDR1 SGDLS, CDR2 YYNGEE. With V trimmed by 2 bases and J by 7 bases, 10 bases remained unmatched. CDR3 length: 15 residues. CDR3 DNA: TGTGCCAGCAGCGTCCGGACCACAGGGGGCGAGGAGCAGTACTTC. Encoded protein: CASSVRTTGGEEQYF.